The 23 T cell receptor beta chains presented below share a single source sample, sequenced in a study of human T cells and chemical hapten exposure. TCRdb re-derived calls from the RACE reads in MiXCR, one entry per CDR3 protein. Of some 90,000 distinct CDR3 sequences listed, about an eighth are singletons. The time point: patch test 2, 6 weeks after DPC sensitization. Treatment indicated: therapeutic diphenylcyclopropenone sensitization with weekly scalp DPC. Sequencing was performed on whole blood, taken in connection with sensitization to the hapten diphenylcyclopropenone (DPC). The receptor set was obtained from a woman aged 35 to 49 with alopecia areata. Some clones in this sample may be carry-over from other donors' samples.

Many counts were recorded for this clonotype. V gene TRBV11-2 combines with J gene TRBJ1-6; D gene uncertain. This CDR3 contains 12 residues. Germline assignment: CDR1 SGHAT and CDR2 FQNNGV. Between the trimmed V and J ends, which lost 6 bases and 14 bases, there was a span of 14 bases. CDR3 bases: TGTGCCAGCAGGGGGAGGGATTCCGCCCTCCACTTT. The encoded protein is CASRGRDSALHF.

This clonotype has only a few counts. V usage is TRBV27 and J usage is TRBJ2-1; D uncertain. V dropped 7 bases and J dropped 0 bases, with 1 base sitting between them. This CDR3 has 11 amino acids. Germline CDR1 is MNHEY and CDR2 is SMNVEV (reference sequence). CDR3: CASISYNEQFF. CDR3 in DNA: TGTGCCAGCATCTCCTACAATGAGCAGTTCTTC.

The chain employs TRBV6-1 and TRBJ1-5; 7 nucleotides align to TRBD1. CDR1 MNHNS and CDR2 SASEGT come from the germline V gene. The CDR3 covers 17 residues. V trimming: 1 base; J trimming: 2 bases; junction bases outside the gene matches: 8. The CDR3 here is CASSEERGQWGNQPQHF. CDR3 DNA: TGTGCCAGCAGTGAAGAACGGGGACAGTGGGGCAATCAGCCCCAGCATTTT.

This clonotype was seen many times. CDR3 protein: CSVGLAGVGQETQYF. CDR3 in DNA: TGCAGCGTGGGACTAGCGGGAGTCGGGCAAGAGACCCAGTACTTC. The V gene is TRBV29-1, the J gene TRBJ2-5; 14 nucleotides match TRBD2. The CDR3 sequence is 15 residues long. The germline gives CDR1 SQVTM, CDR2 ANQGSEA. V lost 6 bases to trimming and J lost 2 bases; unmatched junction nucleotides: 5.

This clonotype was counted between two and nine times. The CDR3 here is CASSPPYRVGEQFF. Written as DNA, the CDR3 is TGTGCCAGCAGTCCCCCCTACAGGGTGGGTGAGCAGTTCTTC. V and J are TRBV12-3 or TRBV12-4 and TRBJ2-1; D perhaps matches TRBD1 (6 bases). V dropped 5 bases and J dropped 9 bases, with 17 bases sitting between them. The CDR3 is 14 residues long.

This clonotype was observed a few times. J is TRBJ2-2 and V is TRBV3-1; D is ambiguous. The CDR3 totals 18 residues. Germline CDR1 LGHDT, CDR2 YNNKEL (reference sequence). The ends were cut back, 4 bases at V and 0 bases at J, with 18 bases in the middle. This chain's CDR3 is CASSLVLFGGANTGELFF. Written as DNA, the CDR3 is TGTGCCAGCAGCCTCGTTCTTTTCGGCGGCGCGAACACCGGGGAGCTGTTTTTT.

This clonotype was observed many times. The V call is TRBV11-3, the J call TRBJ2-1; the match to TRBD2 covers 15 bases. The ends lost 1 base at V and 7 bases at J; junction bases unmatched: 5. CDR3 size: 17 residues. Germline V CDR1 and CDR2: SGHNT, YENEEA. CDR3 in DNA: TGTGCCAGCAGCTTAGCGCCCGGACTAGCGGGAGGGAATGAGCAGTTCTTC. Amino acid sequence: CASSLAPGLAGGNEQFF.

This clonotype was seen a handful of times. This rearrangement joins TRBV12-3 or TRBV12-4 to TRBJ2-5, with 9 bases that match TRBD1. V shed 5 bases, J shed 4 bases, and the junction held 20 bases outside the gene matches. The CDR3 consists of 19 residues. In DNA form, the CDR3 reads TGTGCCAGCAGTAACGTTTCGAAATTTCGGACAGGGGAGGTAGAGACCCAGTACTTC. Translating gives CASSNVSKFRTGEVETQYF.

This clonotype was recorded many times. The chain uses TRBV6-2 or TRBV6-3 and TRBJ2-3, with D hard to call. The V and J ends lost 2 bases and 6 bases respectively, with 3 bases between them. Looked up from germline, CDR1 is MNHEY and CDR2 is SVGEGT. CDR3 length: 11 amino acids. The CDR3 bases are TGTGCCAGCAGTTACAGGGATACGCAGTATTTT. It is translated as CASSYRDTQYF.

At least ten counts were recorded for this clonotype. A read error may account for a junction end that differs from germline. The chain joins TRBV18 to TRBJ1-3; no clear D. The germline gives CDR1 KGHSH, CDR2 LQKENI. CDR3 length: 16 residues. CDR3 protein: CASSPSVTSSENTIYF. Here the CDR3 DNA reads TGTGCCAGCTCACCATCGGTCACAAGCTCTGAAAACACCATATATTTT.

This clonotype was observed a handful of times. The V gene is TRBV29-1, the J gene TRBJ2-7; D remains ambiguous. Germline assignment: CDR1 SQVTM and CDR2 ANQGSEA. Trimming removed 1 base from V and 7 bases from J, with 20 bases in between. The CDR3 has 15 residues. DNA for the CDR3: TGCAGCGTTGAAGGGGCCGCAGAGTCCCGGTGGGAGCAGTACTTC. Protein: CSVEGAAESRWEQYF.

This chain connects TRBV3-1 to TRBJ1-2; unclear D gene. Trimming removed 1 base from V and 6 bases from J, with 12 bases in between. Germline assignment: CDR1 LGHDT and CDR2 YNNKEL (reference sequence). The CDR3 totals 14 residues. CDR3 region: CASSQGVKDHGYTF. CDR3 DNA: TGTGCCAGCAGCCAAGGGGTGAAGGACCATGGCTACACCTTC. Drawing the rest from reference TRBV3-1 and TRBJ1-2, the complete variable domain is DTAVSQTPKYLVTQMGNDKSIKCEQNLGHDTMYWYKQDSKKFLKIMFSYNNKELIINETVPNRFSPKSPDKAHLNLHINSLELGDSAVYFCASSQGVKDHGYTFGSGTRLTVV.

This clonotype was observed a few times. The chain uses TRBV28 and TRBJ1-2; 7 bases agree with TRBD1. The CDR3 is 14 amino acids. Germline assignment: CDR1 MDHEN and CDR2 SYDVKM. Germline trimming cut 2 bases from V and 8 bases from J; bases unmatched to any gene: 8. Here the CDR3 reads CASSLPQGVVGYTF. CDR3 DNA sequence: TGTGCCAGCAGTTTACCCCAGGGGGTCGTCGGCTACACCTTC.

The sample holds many counts of this clonotype. V and J are TRBV6-2 or TRBV6-3 and TRBJ1-1; D is uncertain. Per germline, CDR1 MNHEY and CDR2 SVGEGT. V was shortened by 6 bases and J by 2 bases, with 10 bases between the two germline ends. The CDR3 contains 13 residues. This CDR3 is CASRPQANTEAFF. The CDR3 DNA sequence: TGTGCCAGCAGGCCCCAGGCCAACACTGAAGCTTTCTTT.

This clonotype was seen ten or more times. The chain recombines TRBV7-8 with TRBJ2-7; TRBD2 matches 8 bases. Germline CDR1 SGHVS, CDR2 FQNEAQ. There are 15 residues in the CDR3. The V and J ends lost 2 bases and 7 bases, in that order; junction bases with no gene match: 10. The chain's CDR3 is CASSLLAGSLREQYF. The CDR3 DNA reads TGTGCCAGCAGCTTACTAGCGGGTTCCCTGAGGGAGCAGTACTTC.

CDR3 sequence: CASSSRDSFYNEQFF. CDR3 nucleotide sequence: TGTGCCAGCAGCTCCCGGGACAGCTTCTACAATGAGCAGTTCTTC. The chain links TRBV21-1 to TRBJ2-1; the table's D call TRBD1 went unverified against the DNA. TRBV21-1 corresponds to a pseudogene. The CDR3 has 15 amino acids.

V gene TRBV20-1 combines with J gene TRBJ2-1, with D tentatively TRBD2 (7 bases). V was clipped by 0 bases and J by 2 bases, with 20 bases between them. Germline V lookup: CDR1 DFQATT, CDR2 SNEGSKA (reference sequence). This CDR3 has 18 amino acids. The CDR3 DNA is TGCAGTGCTAGAGATCCGTCTGAAGCGGGACACCCCTACAATGAGCAGTTCTTC. Its protein is CSARDPSEAGHPYNEQFF.

This clonotype has a count of ten or more. V and J are TRBV12-3 or TRBV12-4 and TRBJ2-1; 8 bases are a match to TRBD2. J gave up 3 bases and V 3 bases, and 4 bases lay outside the gene matches. This CDR3 has 15 residues. The CDR3 sequence is CASSFIAGLYNEQFF. The CDR3 nucleotides are TGTGCCAGCAGTTTTATAGCGGGACTCTACAATGAGCAGTTCTTC.

This clonotype has just a few counts. In DNA form, the CDR3 reads TGTGCCAGCAGTCCCTACGGACAGGGGAACTATGGCTACACCTTC. Translating it yields CASSPYGQGNYGYTF. The V call is TRBV6-5, the J call TRBJ1-2; 9 bases map to TRBD1. V lost 5 bases, J lost 2 bases, and 6 bases stayed unmatched. There are 15 residues in the CDR3. Germline V gene lookup returns CDR1 MNHEY and CDR2 SVGAGI.

This sequence joins TRBV4-2 and TRBJ2-2; D ambiguous. The CDR3 runs 14 residues. Germline V gives CDR1 LGHNA, CDR2 YNFKEQ. Trimming took 0 bases from V and 3 from J, leaving 5 bases between them. CDR3 region: CASSQDLDTGELFF. The CDR3 region has the DNA TGTGCCAGCAGCCAAGATCTCGACACCGGGGAGCTGTTTTTT.

This clonotype was counted many times. The rearrangement joins TRBV29-1 to TRBJ2-1; 12 bases fit TRBD2. Germline V gives CDR1 SQVTM, CDR2 ANQGSEA. Trimming cost V 4 bases and J 9 bases; bases outside gene matches: 7. This CDR3 has 14 residues. DNA for the CDR3: TGCAGCGTTGCCCCTAGCGGGAGGGCCGTTGAGCAGTTCTTC. It translates to CSVAPSGRAVEQFF.

This chain uses TRBV2 with TRBJ2-7, with a possible D match to TRBD2 (6 bases). The germline gives CDR1 SNHLY, CDR2 FYNNEI. This CDR3 contains 14 residues. V was pared by 6 bases and J by 2 bases, with 14 bases between. The DNA of the CDR3 is TGTGCCAGCAGCGCGGGGCCCACGACCTACGAGCAGTACTTC. Translating it yields CASSAGPTTYEQYF.

This chain links TRBV6-5 with TRBJ1-5; perhaps TRBD1 as D (5 bases). The V end lost 5 bases, the J end lost 7 bases, and 15 bases lay between the germline ends. The germline V gene encodes CDR1 MNHEY and CDR2 SVGAGI. The CDR3 has 14 amino acids. The chain's CDR3 is CASSTGKVSQPQHF. CDR3 bases: TGTGCCAGCAGTACAGGAAAGGTGTCCCAGCCCCAGCATTTT.